Listed here are 28 T cell receptor beta chains from one sample, sequenced in a study of shared clonotypes between healthy human individuals. TCRdb's copy holds only in-frame clones and misses some; the assay was immunoSEQ multiplex PCR. The repertoire holds 2 million to 2.5 million clones, with 90% to 95% as singletons. The sequencing input was naive CD4+ T cells sorted from blood. Subset specified: CD45RA+ positively selected. These receptors came from a man between 18 and 29 years old in good health.

This chain links TRBV14 with TRBJ2-1; the D is unclear. This CDR3 has 11 amino acids. V was clipped by 1 base and J by 11 bases, with 6 bases between them. Looked up from germline, CDR1 is SGHDN and CDR2 is FVKESK. CDR3 coding DNA: TGTGCCAGCAGCCAAGCAGCTAAGCAGTTCTTC. Its protein is CASSQAAKQFF.

The CDR3 nucleotides read TGTGCCAGCAGCGCCCTTGTGGGGGTTGACGGGGAGCTGTTTTTT. Protein product: CASSALVGVDGELFF. This chain links TRBV9 with TRBJ2-2; D may correspond to TRBD1 or TRBD2 (5 bases each). This CDR3 comprises 15 residues. The germline gives CDR1 SGDLS, CDR2 YYNGEE. V was pared by 3 bases and J by 7 bases, with 16 bases between.

The chain links TRBV4-1 to TRBJ2-1, with D perhaps assigned TRBD1 or TRBD2 (5 bases each). Germline loops: CDR1 MGHRA, CDR2 YSYEKL. The CDR3 contains 15 residues. Trimming left V 3 bases short and J 12 bases short, with 21 bases between. CDR3 DNA: TGCGCCAGCAGCCACGGCACAGGACTCGAAAACGGGCAGTTCTTC. Translation gives CASSHGTGLENGQFF.

The chain recombines TRBV19 with TRBJ2-4; D is unresolved. This CDR3 region has 15 residues. Germline-derived CDR1 and CDR2 are LNHDA and SQIVND (reference sequence). The germline V and J ends were trimmed by 0 bases and 0 bases, with 6 bases remaining between them. The CDR3 DNA follows: TGTGCCAGTAGTATAGACGGTCTAGCCAAAAACATTCAGTACTTC. As protein: CASSIDGLAKNIQYF.

The V call is TRBV2, the J call TRBJ1-1; no clear D. This CDR3 has 11 residues. Looked up from germline, CDR1 is SNHLY and CDR2 is FYNNEI. The V end lost 7 bases, the J end lost 0 bases, and 3 bases lay between the germline ends. The CDR3 sequence: CASNMNTEAFF. The DNA of the CDR3 is TGTGCCAGCAATATGAACACTGAAGCTTTCTTT.

The chain combines TRBV30 with TRBJ1-4, with a possible D match to TRBD1 (5 bases). Germline V gene data show CDR1 as GTSNPN and CDR2 as SVGIG (reference sequence). This CDR3 has 15 residues. Trimming cost V 7 bases and J 3 bases, with 18 bases left between them. CDR3 in amino acids: CASTTAGGPNEKLFF. DNA of the CDR3: TGTGCCTCTACGACGGCGGGGGGTCCTAATGAAAAACTGTTTTTT.

The chain is built from TRBV5-1 and TRBJ1-5; 8 bases line up with TRBD1. V was clipped by 4 bases and J by 2 bases; unmatched bases: 5. Germline lookup yields CDR1 SGHRS and CDR2 YFSETQ. The CDR3 extends over 15 amino acids. CDR3 DNA: TGCGCCAGCAGCCAGGGGGCCGAAGGCAATCAGCCCCAGCATTTT. The encoded protein is CASSQGAEGNQPQHF. Looking up the rest from reference TRBV5-1 and TRBJ1-5 gives the full variable domain: KAGVTQTPRYLIKTRGQQVTLSCSPISGHRSVSWYQQTPGQGLQFLFEYFSETQRNKGNFPGRFSGRQFSNSRSEMNVSTLELGDSALYLCASSQGAEGNQPQHFGDGTRLSIL.

This chain joins TRBV6-1 and TRBJ1-2; D is undetermined. Deletions cut 2 bases from V and 5 bases from J, with 9 bases between. The CDR3 covers 13 residues. Germline CDR1 and CDR2: MNHNS and SASEGT. The CDR3 region is CASSELRSYGYTF. The CDR3 bases are TGTGCCAGCAGTGAATTAAGATCGTATGGCTACACCTTC.

V is TRBV11-3 and J is TRBJ2-2; D is possibly TRBD1 or TRBD2 (6 bases each). The germline gives CDR1 SGHNT, CDR2 YENEEA. The V end was cut by 5 bases, the J end by 0 bases, with 10 bases between. The CDR3 totals 15 residues. The CDR3 is CASSGGGSNTGELFF. CDR3 bases: TGTGCCAGCAGCGGAGGGGGGTCGAACACCGGGGAGCTGTTTTTT.

The rearrangement joins TRBV6-5 to TRBJ1-3, with a tentative D call TRBD1 (5 bases). The CDR3 totals 15 residues. V dropped 5 bases and J dropped 0 bases, with 11 bases sitting between them. Germline V lookup: CDR1 MNHEY, CDR2 SVGAGI. CDR3 sequence: CASSQGRHSGNTIYF. CDR3 DNA: TGTGCCAGCAGTCAGGGCCGCCACTCTGGAAACACCATATATTTT.

The chain couples TRBV6-5 to TRBJ2-1, with D unresolved. V was clipped by 2 bases and J by 5 bases, with 13 bases between them. This CDR3 is built from 15 residues. The germline CDR1 and CDR2 sequences are MNHEY and SVGAGI. The CDR3 DNA sequence: TGTGCCAGCAGTTACAAGGCTTTGGGGAACAATGAGCAGTTCTTC. Amino acids: CASSYKALGNNEQFF.

This chain uses TRBV6-6 with TRBJ2-7, with D perhaps matching TRBD2 (6 bases). This CDR3 has 14 residues. Between the trimmed V and J ends, which lost 7 bases and 6 bases, there was a span of 19 bases. CDR1 and CDR2 (germline): MNHNY, SVGAGI (reference sequence). The DNA of the CDR3 is TGTGCCAGCACCCCGGACGGGACTCACTCCGAGCAGTACTTC. Translating it yields CASTPDGTHSEQYF.

The chain uses TRBV19 and TRBJ1-3; a weak D match, TRBD1 (5 bases). CDR1 and CDR2 from the germline V gene are LNHDA and SQIVND (reference sequence). The CDR3 has 13 residues. Trimming cost V 5 bases and J 4 bases, with 9 bases left between them. The CDR3 reads CASSPGLGNTIYF. For the CDR3, the DNA is TGTGCCAGTAGTCCGGGACTCGGAAACACCATATATTTT.

The CDR3 loop is CASSGLAGATSYEQYF. In nucleotides, the CDR3 is TGTGCCAGCTCGGGACTAGCGGGAGCCACCTCCTACGAGCAGTACTTC. This chain connects TRBV7-2 to TRBJ2-7; 14 bases fit TRBD2. Per germline, CDR1 SGHTA and CDR2 FQGNSA. The CDR3 totals 16 residues. Trimming cost V 8 bases and J 0 bases; bases outside gene matches: 6.

This chain joins TRBV7-2 and TRBJ1-5, with D tentatively TRBD1 (6 bases). Trimming stripped 4 bases from V and 0 bases from J, with 7 bases between. Germline loops: CDR1 SGHTA, CDR2 FQGNSA. This CDR3 is built from 14 residues. The CDR3, as DNA: TGTGCCAGCAGCTCACAGGGTAGCAATCAGCCCCAGCATTTT. This gives the protein CASSSQGSNQPQHF.

The V and J genes are TRBV6-7 and TRBJ2-5; 13 nucleotides match TRBD2. TRBV6-7 is recorded as an ORF, its role being uncertain. This CDR3 has 20 residues. V lost 2 bases, J lost 4 bases, and 16 bases stayed unmatched. The CDR3 DNA reads as TGTGCCAGCAGTTACAATCAGCCTCACAGGACTAGCGGGAGAGGAGAGACCCAGTACTTC. This encodes CASSYNQPHRTSGRGETQYF.

The rearrangement joins TRBV29-1 to TRBJ2-2, with TRBD2 matching 7 bases. Germline V gene data show CDR1 as SQVTM and CDR2 as ANQGSEA. The V gene end was trimmed by 4 bases and the J gene end by 0 bases; junction bases not matched to a gene: 11. CDR3 length: 17 amino acids. CDR3 nucleotides: TGCAGCGTTGGTCGGGTCGGAAGCGGGACGAACACCGGGGAGCTGTTTTTT. It translates to CSVGRVGSGTNTGELFF.

The V and J genes are TRBV5-6 and TRBJ2-7, with D unclear. Germline V gene sequence: CDR1 SGHDT, CDR2 YYEEEE. The germline V and J ends were trimmed by 2 bases and 2 bases, with 8 bases remaining between them. The CDR3 covers 13 residues. The CDR3 region is CASSLQRAYEQYF. CDR3 in DNA: TGTGCCAGCAGCTTACAGCGAGCCTACGAGCAGTACTTC.

J is TRBJ2-1 and V is TRBV5-1; maybe TRBD2 (5 bases). Germline CDR1 SGHRS, CDR2 YFSETQ. V was pared by 0 bases and J by 5 bases, with 12 bases between. The CDR3 has 15 residues. CDR3: CASSLAGTVDNEQFF. The CDR3 DNA reads TGCGCCAGCAGCTTGGCGGGAACCGTCGACAATGAGCAGTTCTTC.

The chain combines TRBV27 with TRBJ2-5, with a weak D call TRBD2 (6 bases). The CDR3 consists of 14 residues. Germline V gives CDR1 MNHEY, CDR2 SMNVEV (reference sequence). Trimming cost V 0 bases and J 5 bases, with 10 bases left between them. CDR3 sequence: CASSLSTGGETQYF. The DNA for the CDR3 is TGTGCCAGCAGTTTATCAACAGGAGGGGAGACCCAGTACTTC.

This clone was detected once. V usage is TRBV15 and J usage is TRBJ1-4, with D unresolved. The CDR3 consists of 18 residues. CDR1 is LNHNV and CDR2 is YYDKDF in the germline V gene (reference sequence). V dropped 1 base and J dropped 1 base, with 16 bases sitting between them. The CDR3 protein is CATSRGFEVFITNEKLFF. In DNA, the CDR3 is TGTGCCACCAGCAGAGGATTTGAGGTGTTTATAACTAATGAAAAACTGTTTTTT.

The chain combines TRBV7-2 with TRBJ2-5, with 8 positions matching TRBD2. CDR1 SGHTA and CDR2 FQGNSA come from the germline V gene. The ends lost 6 bases at V and 4 bases at J; junction bases unmatched: 16. This CDR3 is built from 17 residues. The CDR3 sequence: CASSSHVPGGPRETQYF. The CDR3 DNA sequence: TGTGCCAGCAGTTCACACGTCCCGGGAGGGCCCCGAGAGACCCAGTACTTC.

The chain combines TRBV18 with TRBJ1-3, with 10 bases lining up with TRBD1. Germline-derived CDR1 and CDR2 are KGHSH and LQKENI. With V trimmed by 3 bases and J by 3 bases, 5 bases remained unmatched. There are 16 residues in the CDR3. The CDR3 sequence: CASSPPDRGYGNTIYF. The CDR3 coding sequence is TGTGCCAGCTCACCGCCGGACAGGGGGTATGGAAACACCATATATTTT.

The genes are TRBV19 and TRBJ1-2; 7 nucleotides align to TRBD1. CDR3 length equals 12 residues. The J segment lost 13 bases and the V segment lost 6 bases, leaving 11 bases of the junction unmatched. Germline lookup yields CDR1 LNHDA and CDR2 SQIVND (reference sequence). The CDR3 sequence is CASSFRDRVPTF. Here the CDR3 DNA reads TGTGCCAGTAGCTTCCGGGACAGAGTTCCCACCTTC.

The V and J genes are TRBV19 and TRBJ1-2; no clear D gene. Between the trimmed V and J ends, which lost 3 bases and 2 bases, there was a span of 7 bases. Germline-derived CDR1 and CDR2 are LNHDA and SQIVND (reference sequence). The CDR3 is 13 residues long. The CDR3 here is CASSIKINYGYTF. DNA of the CDR3: TGTGCCAGTAGTATCAAGATAAACTATGGCTACACCTTC.

The V gene is TRBV19, the J gene TRBJ1-3; D is possibly TRBD1 (5 bases). The CDR3 sequence is 15 residues long. Trimming cost V 7 bases and J 0 bases, with 13 bases left between them. CDR1 is LNHDA and CDR2 is SQIVND in the germline V gene (reference sequence). The CDR3 protein is CASMAGHLSGNTIYF. In DNA form, the CDR3 reads TGTGCCAGTATGGCCGGACACCTCTCTGGAAACACCATATATTTT.

The chain couples TRBV6-5 to TRBJ1-1; D is ambiguous. The ends were cut back, 2 bases at V and 7 bases at J, with 8 bases in the middle. Germline V gene sequence: CDR1 MNHEY, CDR2 SVGAGI. This CDR3 has 12 residues. Written as DNA, the CDR3 is TGTGCCAGCAGTTACATACATGGTGAAGCTTTCTTT. Its protein is CASSYIHGEAFF.

This clone came up once. The rearrangement uses TRBV7-8 and TRBJ2-1; D perhaps matches TRBD1 (5 bases). The germline CDR1 and CDR2 sequences are SGHVS and FQNEAQ. This CDR3 contains 14 residues. V shed 0 bases and J shed 6 bases, with 9 bases lying between them. The CDR3 protein is CASSLAAGANEQFF. In DNA, the CDR3 is TGTGCCAGCAGCTTAGCGGCTGGGGCCAATGAGCAGTTCTTC.